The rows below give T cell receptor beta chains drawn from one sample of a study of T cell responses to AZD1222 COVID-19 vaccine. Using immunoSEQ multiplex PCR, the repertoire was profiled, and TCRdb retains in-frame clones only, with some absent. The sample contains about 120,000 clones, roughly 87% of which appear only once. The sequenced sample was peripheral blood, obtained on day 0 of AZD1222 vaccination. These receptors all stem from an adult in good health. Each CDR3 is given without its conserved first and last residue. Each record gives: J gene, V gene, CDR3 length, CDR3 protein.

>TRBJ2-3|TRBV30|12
AWRNPKAGGTQY
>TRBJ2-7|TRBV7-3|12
ASSSRQGADEQY
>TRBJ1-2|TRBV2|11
ASSARATYGYT
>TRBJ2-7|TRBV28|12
ASTGQIQGTWQY
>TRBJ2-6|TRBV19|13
ASSKSSSGANVLT
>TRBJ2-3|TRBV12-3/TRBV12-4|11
ASSFGRFDTQY
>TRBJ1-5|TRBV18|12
ASSLGNSNQPQH
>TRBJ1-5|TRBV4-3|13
ASSQEIGGNQPQH
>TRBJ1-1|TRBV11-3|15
ASGPNGGQPMNTEAF
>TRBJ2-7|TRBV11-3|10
ASSLEDYEQY
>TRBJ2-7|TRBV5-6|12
ASKVGQGFYEQY
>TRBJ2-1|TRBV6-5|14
ASSYPTGGGQGEQF
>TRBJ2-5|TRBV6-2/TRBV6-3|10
ASSYFQETQY
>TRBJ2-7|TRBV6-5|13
ASWKLGGSSYEQY
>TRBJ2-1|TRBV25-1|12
ASSGSGSIYEQF
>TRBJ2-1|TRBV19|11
ASSDITGNEQF
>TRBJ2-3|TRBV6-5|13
ASRRGRNWADTQY
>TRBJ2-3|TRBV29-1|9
SVVEPDTQY
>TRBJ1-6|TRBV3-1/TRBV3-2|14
ASSQTTGPLDSPLH
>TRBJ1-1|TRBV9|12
ASSVGWGRTEAF
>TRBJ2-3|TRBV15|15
ATSRDPFRGSTDTQY
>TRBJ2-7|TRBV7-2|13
ASSLNPGPSYEQY
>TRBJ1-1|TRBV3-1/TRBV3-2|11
ASSQGMNTEAF
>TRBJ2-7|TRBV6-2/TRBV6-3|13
ASSYSGDNSYEQY
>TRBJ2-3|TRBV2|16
ASSGLAGGRPSTDTQY
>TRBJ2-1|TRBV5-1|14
ASSLALAGVGNEQF
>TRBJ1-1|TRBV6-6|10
ASSSTSTEAF
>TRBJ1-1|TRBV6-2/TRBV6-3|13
ASNPRGGGNTEAF
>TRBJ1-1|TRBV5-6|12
ASSLGLGNTEAF
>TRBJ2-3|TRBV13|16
ASSLRPSKISSTDTQY
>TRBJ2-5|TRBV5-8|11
ASSLGDQETQY
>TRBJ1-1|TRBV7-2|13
ASSLGGRLNTEAF
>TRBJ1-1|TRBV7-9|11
ASSSQANTEAF
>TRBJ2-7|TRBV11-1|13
ASSFSTGANYEQY
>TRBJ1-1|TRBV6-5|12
ASSRDGMNTEAF
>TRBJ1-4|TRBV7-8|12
ASSSLVVNEKLF
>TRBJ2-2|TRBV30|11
AFRGAGTGELF
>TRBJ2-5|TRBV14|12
ASSQELAGETQY
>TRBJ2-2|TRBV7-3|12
ASSEGQGTGELF
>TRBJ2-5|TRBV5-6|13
ASRTSGSSQETQY
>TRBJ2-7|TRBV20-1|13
SASSAGVTNYEQY
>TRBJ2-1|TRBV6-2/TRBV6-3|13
ASSIRVGYYNEQF
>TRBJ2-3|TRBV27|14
ASSGQGGIRTDTQY
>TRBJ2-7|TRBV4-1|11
ASSRSESYEQY
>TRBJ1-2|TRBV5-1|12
ASTLNTANYGYT
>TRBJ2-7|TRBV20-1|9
SARVFGTSL
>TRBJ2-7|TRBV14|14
ASSQRDLTRTYEQY
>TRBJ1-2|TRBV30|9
AWSPGSGYT
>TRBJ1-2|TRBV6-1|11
ASSERGSYGYT
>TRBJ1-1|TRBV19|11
ASASGTGSPAF
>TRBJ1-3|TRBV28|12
ASSTATSGNTIY